Sequencing of this T cell receptor (beta chain) was carried out in a study of blood T cell repertoires in COVID-19. Study details: T cells, B-cell-depleted T cells, or PBMCs provided the cDNA or gDNA that served as material.

People in the exposed group encountered a COVID-19 case within 2 weeks before entering the study. Under the authors' procedure: Estimated nucleated cell counts came from reference gene primer amplification. Some clones are missing from TCRdb's copy, which holds only in-frame ones; the method was immunoSEQ multiplex PCR. Clone size and V and J calls were adopted from that table, with D and trimming inferred from the DNA. The sample has 120,000 to 150,000 clones; roughly 89% are singletons. V dropped 0 bases and J dropped 13 bases, with 15 bases sitting between them. The CDR3 is 13 amino acids. Specimen: PBMCs or T cells enriched from blood (not recorded which). The chain carries TRBV12-3 or TRBV12-4 and TRBJ1-2; tentative D call: TRBD1 (5 bases). The TCR was taken from a woman in her forties or fifties who had been exposed to COVID-19. The CDR3 sequence is CASSLAPGPEVTF. The CDR3 region has the DNA TGTGCCAGCAGTTTAGCACCAGGGCCCGAGGTCACCTTC.